This record concerns one TCR beta chain sequence. Per the study methods: Estimation of nucleated cell counts relied on the amplification of reference gene primers. The repertoire was sequenced with immunoSEQ multiplex PCR; TCRdb's copy has only in-frame clones and lacks some. D and trimming come from the DNA, and the V and J calls and clone size come from that table. Of 30,000 to 40,000 clones listed, roughly 90% were seen once; the top ten hold around 2%. This sample stems from a study of blood T cell repertoires in COVID-19. Turning to the study itself: Donors in the United States, Italy and Spain gave samples during acute or convalescent COVID-19.

CDR1 is SNHLY, CDR2 FYNNEI, per germline. V lost 6 bases and J lost 0, with 8 bases in between. The CDR3 consists of 13 residues. Sequences were obtained from peripheral blood. The receptor comes from a man aged 50 to 60 with active or convalescent COVID-19. This chain uses TRBV2 with TRBJ1-1; D possibly corresponds to TRBD1 (6 bases). The CDR3 protein is CASSRQVNTEAFF. Written as DNA, the CDR3 is TGTGCCAGCAGCCGACAGGTGAACACTGAAGCTTTCTTT.